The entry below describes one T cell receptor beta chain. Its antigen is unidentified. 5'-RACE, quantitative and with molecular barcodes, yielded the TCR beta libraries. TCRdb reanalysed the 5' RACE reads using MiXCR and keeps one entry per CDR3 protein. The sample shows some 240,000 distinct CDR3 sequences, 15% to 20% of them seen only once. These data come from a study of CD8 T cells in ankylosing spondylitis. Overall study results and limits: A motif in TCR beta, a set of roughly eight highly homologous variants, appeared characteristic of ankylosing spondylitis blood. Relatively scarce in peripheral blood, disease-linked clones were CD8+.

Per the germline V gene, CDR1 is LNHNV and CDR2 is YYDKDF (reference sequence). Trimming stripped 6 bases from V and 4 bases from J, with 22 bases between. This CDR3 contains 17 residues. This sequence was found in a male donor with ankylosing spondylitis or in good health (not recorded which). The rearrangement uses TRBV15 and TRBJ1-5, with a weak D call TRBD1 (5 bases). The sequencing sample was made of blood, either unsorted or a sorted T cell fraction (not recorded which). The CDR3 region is CATSPEIIGGRNQPQHF. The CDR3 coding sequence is TGTGCCACCAGTCCAGAGATCATCGGGGGTCGGAATCAGCCCCAGCATTTT.